This T cell receptor beta chain was obtained from a study of cytomegalovirus exposure and HLA in healthy donors. Points from the study as a whole: Researchers reported in a later analysis that common viral pathogens appeared linked to several top clusters. Follow-up analysis found HLA locus-dependent TCR association rates, highest for DRB1 and lowest for HLA-C. Per a later analysis, about 17,000 TCR beta sequences showed association with HLA alleles at 0.05 false discovery rate.

13 Jbeta primers and 60 Vbeta primers were used for the PCR. In the source study's methods: Later, tens of millions of unique TCR beta chains were counted in an analysis, and roughly 11 million of them were shared. The table came from immunoSEQ multiplex PCR; TCRdb's copy has only in-frame clones and leaves some out. The DNA was the basis for D and trimming; V, J and clone size are from that table. The sample has around 58,000 clones, 65% to 80% seen once. In its sample, this clone was seen a few times. Its antigen remains unknown. Germline CDR1 reads SGHTA; CDR2 reads FQGNSA. The V end was cut by 0 bases, the J end by 3 bases, with 23 bases between. The CDR3 is made up of 19 amino acids.

The sequenced sample was PBMCs. The origin of this receptor is a man aged 35 to 55 in good health and CMV-seropositive. The chain has TRBV7-2 and TRBJ1-2, with D perhaps matching TRBD1 (6 bases). Here the CDR3 reads CASSLARGGQGKTHYGYTF. DNA for the CDR3: TGTGCCAGCAGCTTAGCGAGGGGTGGCCAGGGGAAAACTCACTATGGCTACACCTTC.